This is a list of T cell receptor beta chains from one sample in a study of glioma-infiltrating T cells after dendritic cell vaccination. The method was immunoSEQ multiplex PCR; TCRdb's version includes in-frame clones alone and lacks a portion of them. The table records tens of thousands of clones, 65% to 90% of them present only once. The sequencing here drew on blood, taken before dendritic cell vaccination. The receptors here all came from a human donor with glioblastoma. CDR3s include the opening cysteine and the closing phenylalanine or tryptophan. The D gene is left open where the match is weak. Only part of the rows carry a size: once, few, many, or a class if the clone is expanded.

d_call | j_call | clone_size | v_call | cdr3_aa | cdr3_nt
TRBD2 | TRBJ2-2 | - | TRBV7-9 | CASSRSGGTDGELFF | TGTGCCAGCAGTCGCAGCGGGGGGACGGACGGGGAGCTGTTTTTT
- | TRBJ1-2 | - | TRBV5-6 | CASSLWGVVYGYTF | TGTGCCAGCAGCCTGTGGGGGGTTGTCTATGGCTACACCTTC
- | TRBJ2-7 | - | TRBV30 | CAWTRATAYEQYF | TGTGCCTGGACCAGGGCTACCGCCTACGAGCAGTACTTC
- | TRBJ1-2 | - | TRBV2 | CASRADTALYGYTF | TGTGCCAGCAGGGCCGACACCGCCCTCTATGGCTACACCTTC
- | TRBJ2-3 | - | TRBV4-3 | CASSQVYLGDTDTQYF | TGCGCCAGCAGCCAAGTCTATCTAGGGGACACAGATACGCAGTATTTT
TRBD1 | TRBJ2-3 | - | TRBV5-4 | CASSLGGPGQNTDTQYF | TGTGCCAGCAGCTTGGGTGGACCGGGACAGAACACAGATACGCAGTATTTT
TRBD2 | TRBJ2-2 | - | TRBV4-2 | CASSPGGLAGELFF | TGTGCCAGCAGCCCGGGAGGGCTGGCCGGGGAGCTGTTTTTT
TRBD1 | TRBJ2-7 | - | TRBV30 | CAWSKPSYRGPEQYF | TGTGCCTGGAGTAAACCCTCCTATAGGGGGCCCGAGCAGTACTTC
- | TRBJ1-1 | - | TRBV15 | CATSRGGTGSEAFF | TGTGCCACCAGCAGAGGAGGTACAGGCTCTGAAGCTTTCTTT
TRBD1 | TRBJ2-7 | - | TRBV7-9 | CASSSSLGGFYEQYF | TGTGCCAGCAGCTCCTCCCTAGGGGGCTTCTACGAGCAGTACTTC
- | TRBJ2-1 | once | TRBV5-1 | CASSLGTSMDEQFF | TGCGCCAGCAGCTTGGGTACTAGTATGGATGAGCAGTTCTTC
- | TRBJ2-1 | - | TRBV19 | CASNLRVGNEQFF | TGTGCCAGTAATCTCAGGGTGGGAAATGAGCAGTTCTTC
TRBD1 | TRBJ1-1 | - | TRBV18 | CASSVDRGNTEAFF | TGTGCCAGCTCAGTAGACAGGGGTAACACTGAAGCTTTCTTT
- | TRBJ2-1 | - | TRBV9 | CASSVVQDNEQFF | TGTGCCAGCAGCGTAGTTCAGGACAATGAGCAGTTCTTC
- | TRBJ2-3 | few | TRBV4-2 | CASGQTDTQYF | TGTGCCAGCGGGCAAACAGATACGCAGTATTTT
TRBD2 | TRBJ2-1 | - | TRBV7-7 | CASSSLAGGLYEQFF | TGTGCTAGCAGCTCACTAGCGGGGGGGCTTTATGAGCAGTTCTTC
- | TRBJ2-1 | - | TRBV2 | CASSVGTAYNEQFF | TGTGCCAGCAGTGTAGGGACTGCCTACAATGAGCAGTTCTTC
- | TRBJ1-1 | - | TRBV29-1 | CSVVLGRAFF | TGCAGCGTTGTGTTGGGGCGAGCTTTCTTT
- | TRBJ1-5 | - | TRBV5-6 | CASSLGAIASDQPQHF | TGTGCCAGCAGCTTGGGTGCGATAGCAAGTGATCAGCCCCAGCATTTT
TRBD1 | TRBJ1-2 | medium-sized | TRBV6-5 | CASSYQRTGGGYGYTF | TGTGCCAGCAGTTACCAACGGACAGGGGGCGGCTATGGCTACACCTTC
TRBD2 | TRBJ2-7 | - | TRBV11-2 | CASSVGLAESYEQYF | TGTGCCAGCAGCGTAGGACTAGCGGAGTCCTACGAGCAGTACTTC
TRBD1 | TRBJ1-2 | - | TRBV30 | CAWSALLQGNYGYTF | TGTGCCTGGAGTGCCCTTTTACAGGGGAACTATGGCTACACCTTC
- | TRBJ1-6 | few | TRBV19 | CASENGSGSPLHF | TGTGCCAGTGAGAATGGGTCGGGTTCACCCCTCCACTTT
- | TRBJ2-7 | - | TRBV7-6 | CASSLVQGTYEQYF | TGTGCCAGCAGCTTAGTTCAGGGAACCTACGAGCAGTACTTC
- | TRBJ2-1 | - | TRBV29-1 | CSVGLTDVMDVGQFF | TGCAGCGTTGGCTTGACAGACGTAATGGACGTGGGGCAGTTCTTC
TRBD2 | TRBJ2-2 | - | TRBV7-3 | CASSTGLAGGREDLELFF | TGTGCCAGCAGTACGGGACTAGCGGGGGGGCGCGAAGACTTGGAGCTGTTTTTT
TRBD1 | TRBJ1-6 | - | TRBV5-4 | CASSHRDSNSPLHF | TGTGCCAGCAGCCACCGGGACAGCAATTCACCCCTCCACTTT
- | TRBJ1-6 | - | TRBV6-1 | CASSEEDQGGNSPLHF | TGTGCCAGCAGTGAAGAGGACCAAGGGGGTAATTCACCCCTCCACTTT
- | TRBJ2-2 | - | TRBV27 | CASSLGATGELFF | TGTGCCAGCAGTTTGGGGGCCACCGGGGAGCTGTTTTTT
- | TRBJ1-2 | - | TRBV29-1 | CSVVRGENGYTF | TGCAGCGTGGTACGTGGGGAGAATGGCTACACCTTC
TRBD1 | TRBJ1-4 | once | TRBV4-1 | CASSHPDRDEKLFF | TGCGCCAGCAGCCACCCGGACAGGGACGAAAAACTGTTTTTT
- | TRBJ1-5 | - | TRBV6-5 | CASTYSVAGGDQPQHF | TGTGCCAGCACTTATTCTGTCGCGGGTGGGGATCAGCCCCAGCATTTT
TRBD1 | TRBJ1-1 | - | TRBV27 | CASSPGQFGTEAFF | TGTGCCAGCAGTCCGGGACAGTTTGGCACTGAAGCTTTCTTT
TRBD2 | TRBJ2-1 | - | TRBV9 | CASSPGTSVREQFF | TGTGCCAGCAGCCCAGGGACTAGCGTTCGTGAGCAGTTCTTC
- | TRBJ1-2 | - | TRBV10-3 | CAIRGTGTIYTF | TGTGCCATCAGGGGCACTGGCACAATCTACACCTTC
TRBD2 | TRBJ2-1 | - | TRBV6-1 | CASSEVGLNNEQFF | TGTGCCAGCAGTGAAGTGGGACTAAACAATGAGCAGTTCTTC
- | TRBJ1-4 | - | TRBV30 | CAWSNNEKLFF | TGTGCCTGGAGCAATAATGAAAAACTGTTTTTT
- | TRBJ1-4 | - | TRBV6-1 | CASNSERNEKLFF | TGTGCCAGCAACTCCGAAAGAAATGAAAAACTGTTTTTT
TRBD1 | TRBJ1-2 | - | TRBV7-2 | CASSPPGQGFYGYTF | TGTGCCAGCAGCCCACCGGGACAGGGGTTCTATGGCTACACCTTC
TRBD1 | TRBJ2-7 | - | TRBV29-1 | CSVDPTGDYEQYF | TGCAGCGTTGACCCGACAGGGGACTACGAGCAGTACTTC
TRBD1 | TRBJ1-5 | - | TRBV2 | CASRPDRENNQPQHF | TGTGCCAGCAGACCGGACAGGGAAAACAATCAGCCCCAGCATTTT